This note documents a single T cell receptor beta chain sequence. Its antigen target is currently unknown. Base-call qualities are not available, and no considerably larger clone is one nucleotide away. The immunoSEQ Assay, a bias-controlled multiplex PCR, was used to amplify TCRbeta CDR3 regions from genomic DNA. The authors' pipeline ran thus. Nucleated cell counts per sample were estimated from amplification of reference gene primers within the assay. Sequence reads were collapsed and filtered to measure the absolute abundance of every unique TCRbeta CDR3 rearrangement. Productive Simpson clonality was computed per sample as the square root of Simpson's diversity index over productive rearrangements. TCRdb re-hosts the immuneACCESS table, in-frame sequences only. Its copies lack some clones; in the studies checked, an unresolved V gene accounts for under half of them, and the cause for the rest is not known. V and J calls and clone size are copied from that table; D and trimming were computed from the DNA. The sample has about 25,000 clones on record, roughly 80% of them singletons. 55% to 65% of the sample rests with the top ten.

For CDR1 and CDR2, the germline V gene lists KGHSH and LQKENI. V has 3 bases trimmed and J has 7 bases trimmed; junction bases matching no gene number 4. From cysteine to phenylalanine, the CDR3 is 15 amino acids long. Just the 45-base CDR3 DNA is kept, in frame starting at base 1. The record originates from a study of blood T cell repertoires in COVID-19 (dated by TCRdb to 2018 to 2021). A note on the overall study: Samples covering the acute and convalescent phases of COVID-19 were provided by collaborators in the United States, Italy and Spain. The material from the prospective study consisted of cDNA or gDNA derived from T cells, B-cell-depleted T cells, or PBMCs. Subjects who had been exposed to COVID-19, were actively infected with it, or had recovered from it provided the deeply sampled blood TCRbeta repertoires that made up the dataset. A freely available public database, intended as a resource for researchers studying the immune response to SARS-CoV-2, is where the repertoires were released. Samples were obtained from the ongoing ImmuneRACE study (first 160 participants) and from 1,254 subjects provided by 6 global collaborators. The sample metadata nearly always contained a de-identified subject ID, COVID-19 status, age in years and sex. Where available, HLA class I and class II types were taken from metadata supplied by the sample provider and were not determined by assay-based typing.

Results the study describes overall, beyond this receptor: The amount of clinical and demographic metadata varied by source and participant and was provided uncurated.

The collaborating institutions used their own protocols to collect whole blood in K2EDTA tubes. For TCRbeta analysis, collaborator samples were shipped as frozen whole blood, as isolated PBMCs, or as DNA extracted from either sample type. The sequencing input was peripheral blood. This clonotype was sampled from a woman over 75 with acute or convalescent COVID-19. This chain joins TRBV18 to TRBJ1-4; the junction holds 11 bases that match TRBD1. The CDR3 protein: CASSPSGTGGEKLFF. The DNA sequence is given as TGTGCCAGCTCACCTTCCGGGACAGGGGGTGAAAAACTGTTTTTT. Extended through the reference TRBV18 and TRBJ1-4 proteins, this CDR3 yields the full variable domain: NAGVMQNPRHLVRRRGQEARLRCSPMKGHSHVYWYRQLPEEGLKFMVYLQKENIIDESGMPKERFSAEFPKEGPSILRIQQVVRGDSAAYFCASSPSGTGGEKLFFGSGTQLSVL.